This T cell receptor (beta chain) stems from a study of T-cell memory formation after mild COVID-19. TCRdb re-called the 5' RACE reads through MiXCR, storing one row per CDR3 protein. Altogether over 450,000 distinct CDR3 sequences are present, roughly 21% being singletons, with the ten largest covering 12%. This clonotype was counted only a few times. V was shortened by 6 bases and J by 6 bases, with 20 bases between the two germline ends. This CDR3 has 15 amino acids. The sequenced sample was PBMCs or a T cell subset sorted from them (not recorded which). This TCR derives from an adult woman who had mild COVID-19 (a few samples of this study predate the infection). Cell type and time point are not known. The chain combines TRBV12-3 or TRBV12-4 with TRBJ1-2; no clear D gene. The CDR3 loop is CASSLLPGQSDGYTF. CDR3 coding DNA: TGTGCCAGCAGCCTCCTTCCGGGCCAGTCCGATGGCTACACCTTC.